This TCR beta chain was profiled in a study of blood T cell repertoires in COVID-19. Study overall: COVID-19 samples collected from the United States, Italy and Spain covered acute and convalescent phases.

Per the original data handling: Reference gene primer amplification yielded estimated nucleated cell counts. TCRdb's copy holds only in-frame clones and misses some; the assay was immunoSEQ multiplex PCR. V, J and clone size derive from that table, while D and trimming were established from the DNA sequence. This repertoire shows roughly 290,000 clones, over 75% found once; its top ten account for approximately 8.1%. The CDR3 runs 15 residues. Germline CDR1 is LNHDA and CDR2 is SQIVND (reference sequence). Trimming left V 7 bases short and J 0 bases short, with 15 bases between. The sequenced material came from peripheral blood. The sequence was collected from a woman between 45 and 65 years old who had recovered from COVID-19. The chain uses TRBV19 and TRBJ1-1, with unresolved D. For the CDR3, the DNA is TGTGCCAGTAATTCTCGTGAAGCCATGAACACTGAAGCTTTCTTT. Protein sequence: CASNSREAMNTEAFF.